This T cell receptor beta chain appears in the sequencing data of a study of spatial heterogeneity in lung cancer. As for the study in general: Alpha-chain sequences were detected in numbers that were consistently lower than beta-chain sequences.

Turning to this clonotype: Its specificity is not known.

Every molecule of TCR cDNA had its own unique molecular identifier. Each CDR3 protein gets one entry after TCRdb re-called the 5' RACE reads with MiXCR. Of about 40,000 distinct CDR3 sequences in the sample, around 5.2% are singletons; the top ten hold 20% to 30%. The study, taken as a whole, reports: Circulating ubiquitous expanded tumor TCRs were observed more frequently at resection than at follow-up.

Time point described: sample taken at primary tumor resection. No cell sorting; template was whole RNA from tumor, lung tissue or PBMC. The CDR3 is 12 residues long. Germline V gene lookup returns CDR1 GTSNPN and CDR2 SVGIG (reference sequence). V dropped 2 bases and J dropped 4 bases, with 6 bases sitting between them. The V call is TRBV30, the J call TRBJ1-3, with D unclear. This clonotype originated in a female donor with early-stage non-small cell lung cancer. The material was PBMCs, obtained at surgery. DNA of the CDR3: TGTGCCTGGAGTCTCTCCGGAAACACCATATATTTT. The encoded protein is CAWSLSGNTIYF.